This record concerns one TCR beta chain sequence. The antigen is not known. TCRbeta libraries were built with three rounds of nested PCR, modified from ARM-PCR. In TCRdb, the multiplex PCR reads were re-called with MiXCR into one record per CDR3 protein. The table records tens of thousands of distinct CDR3 sequences, around 71% of them present only once. The template was RNA from unsorted bulk tissue. Trimming took 7 bases from V and 7 from J; bases not matched to a gene: 10. The CDR3 is 12 amino acids. CDR1 is SQVTM and CDR2 is ANQGSEA in the germline V gene. The data originate from a study of tumor and adjacent non-tumor tissue in lung cancer. Study-level findings and limits: Significantly higher TCR diversity was found in tumor than normal lung.

This chain joins TRBV29-1 and TRBJ2-7, with 7 bases matching TRBD1. The source of this sequence is a man between 60 and 70 years old with non-small cell lung cancer. Sequencing was carried out using lung tumor tissue. The CDR3 spells CSACDRVDEQYF. The CDR3 DNA follows: TGCAGCGCTTGTGACAGGGTGGATGAGCAGTACTTC.